Below, 20 T cell receptor beta chains from the same sample are listed, as sequenced in a study of cytomegalovirus exposure and HLA in healthy donors. The PCR had 60 Vbeta and 13 Jbeta primers. TCRdb keeps only in-frame clones here, not all; method: immunoSEQ multiplex PCR. The sample holds about 170,000 clones, 65% to 80% seen once. The sequenced material came from PBMCs. The receptors shown here come from a female donor in good health and CMV-seronegative.

This clone was detected a few times. This sequence joins TRBV2 and TRBJ1-1; perhaps TRBD1 as D (6 bases). Trimming took off 4 bases at V and 6 bases at J, with 18 bases between the two ends. This CDR3 is 15 amino acids long. Germline V lookup: CDR1 SNHLY, CDR2 FYNNEI. CDR3 loop: CASSAGGGRISEAFF. The CDR3 DNA reads TGTGCCAGCAGTGCCGGGGGGGGGCGAATCTCTGAAGCTTTCTTT.

In DNA, the CDR3 is TGTGCCAGCACCCCGGGACTAGCGGGGGGACAGACCCAGTACTTC. Translated, it gives CASTPGLAGGQTQYF. The chain carries TRBV5-5 and TRBJ2-5; 15 positions agree with TRBD2. The CDR3 extends over 15 amino acids. Germline-derived CDR1 and CDR2 are SGHKS and YYEKEE (reference sequence). Germline trimming cut 6 bases from V and 6 bases from J; bases unmatched to any gene: 6.

This clone was counted between two and nine times. The chain joins TRBV13 to TRBJ2-1; perhaps TRBD1 as D (6 bases). The CDR3 sequence is 14 residues long. The V end was cut by 1 base, the J end by 9 bases, with 13 bases between. CDR1 and CDR2 from the germline V gene are PRHDT and FYEKMQ (reference sequence). The CDR3 spells CASSLASGVGEQFF. The CDR3 nucleotides are TGTGCCAGCAGCTTAGCGTCAGGGGTGGGTGAGCAGTTCTTC. The full variable domain, rest sourced from reference TRBV13 and TRBJ2-1, is AAGVIQSPRHLIKEKRETATLKCYPIPRHDTVYWYQQGPGQDPQFLISFYEKMQSDKGSIPDRFSAQQFSDYHSELNMSSLELGDSALYFCASSLASGVGEQFFGPGTRLTVL.

This chain uses TRBV7-6 with TRBJ1-2; the match to TRBD1 covers 7 bases. V lost 1 base, J lost 4 bases, and 3 bases stayed unmatched. The CDR3 totals 14 residues. CDR1 SGHVS and CDR2 FNYEAQ come from the germline V gene. Here the CDR3 reads CASSLGGQFYGYTF. CDR3 DNA sequence: TGTGCCAGCAGCTTAGGGGGACAGTTCTATGGCTACACCTTC.

This rearrangement joins TRBV2 to TRBJ1-6; D not resolved. The ends were cut back, 7 bases at V and 7 bases at J, with 5 bases in the middle. Per the germline V gene, CDR1 is SNHLY and CDR2 is FYNNEI. The CDR3 covers 11 residues. The DNA of the CDR3 is TGTGCCAGCAATCTAAATTCACCCCTCCACTTT. Protein product: CASNLNSPLHF. The variable domain in full, with the rest retrieved from reference TRBV2 and TRBJ1-6, is EPEVTQTPSHQVTQMGQEVILRCVPISNHLYFYWYRQILGQKVEFLVSFYNNEISEKSEIFDDQFSVERPDGSNFTLKIRSTKLEDSAMYFCASNLNSPLHFGNGTRLTVT.

The chain is built from TRBV19 and TRBJ2-5, with 8 bases that match TRBD1. Germline assignment: CDR1 LNHDA and CDR2 SQIVND (reference sequence). V lost 5 bases and J lost 3; bases outside the gene matches: 2. The CDR3 contains 13 residues. The CDR3 spells CASSRQGKETQYF. The CDR3 nucleotides are TGTGCCAGTAGTCGACAGGGGAAAGAGACCCAGTACTTC. The complete variable domain, with remaining parts taken from reference TRBV19 and TRBJ2-5, reads DGGITQSPKYLFRKEGQNVTLSCEQNLNHDAMYWYRQDPGQGLRLIYYSQIVNDFQKGDIAEGYSVSREKKESFPLTVTSAQKNPTAFYLCASSRQGKETQYFGPGTRLLVL.

CDR3: CASSLGGPGNEQYF. As DNA, the CDR3 is TGCGCCAGCAGCTTGGGAGGGCCCGGGAACGAGCAGTACTTC. The chain recombines TRBV5-1 with TRBJ2-7; tentatively, D is TRBD2 (5 bases). V lost 0 bases and J lost 5, with 12 bases in between. Germline lookup yields CDR1 SGHRS and CDR2 YFSETQ. This CDR3 spans 14 amino acids.

This clone has just one count. The gene calls are TRBV6-4 and TRBJ2-1; TRBD2 agrees at 11 bases. The V gene end was trimmed by 4 bases and the J gene end by 5 bases; junction bases not matched to a gene: 4. The germline V gene encodes CDR1 MRHNA and CDR2 SNTAGT. CDR3 length: 15 amino acids. CDR3 region: CASSVLAGGNNEQFF. For the CDR3, the DNA is TGTGCCAGCAGTGTCCTAGCGGGGGGTAACAATGAGCAGTTCTTC.

The chain has TRBV2 and TRBJ1-3; no reliable D call. Germline V lookup: CDR1 SNHLY, CDR2 FYNNEI. The CDR3 covers 15 residues. Trimming took off 5 bases at V and 3 bases at J, with 14 bases between the two ends. The CDR3 is CASSSMWPVGNTIYF. CDR3 coding DNA: TGTGCCAGCAGTTCCATGTGGCCAGTTGGAAACACCATATATTTT.

The chain uses TRBV6-1 and TRBJ1-1, with 9 positions matching TRBD1. The germline gives CDR1 MNHNS, CDR2 SASEGT. The CDR3 is 15 amino acids. With V trimmed by 5 bases and J by 4 bases, 8 bases remained unmatched. The CDR3 DNA is TGTGCCAGCAGTCTCTACACAGGGGGCGGCACTGAAGCTTTCTTT. The encoded protein is CASSLYTGGGTEAFF.

The rearrangement uses TRBV6-1 and TRBJ1-3; 11 bases align to TRBD1. The V and J ends lost 4 bases and 7 bases, in that order; junction bases with no gene match: 9. The CDR3 extends over 16 amino acids. Per the germline V gene, CDR1 is MNHNS and CDR2 is SASEGT. This chain's CDR3 is CASSALTGTGGNTIYF. Here the CDR3 DNA reads TGTGCCAGCAGTGCCCTCACCGGGACAGGGGGGAACACCATATATTTT.

In its sample, this clone was seen a few times. The chain employs TRBV18 and TRBJ1-1; D not certain. Germline V CDR1 and CDR2: KGHSH, LQKENI. The V end lost 1 base, the J end lost 4 bases, and 10 bases lay between the germline ends. The CDR3 sequence is 14 residues long. CDR3 in amino acids: CASSPRRDSTEAFF. The CDR3 DNA reads TGTGCCAGCTCACCACGGAGGGATTCCACTGAAGCTTTCTTT.

This clone was observed a few times. The rearrangement joins TRBV7-2 to TRBJ2-7; tentative D call: TRBD1 (7 bases). V lost 8 bases and J 3 bases, leaving 20 bases between the germline ends. Germline CDR1 reads SGHTA; CDR2 reads FQGNSA. The CDR3 length is 15 residues. The CDR3 bases are TGTGCCAGCTTCCCGGGGGACAGAGTCTTCTACGAGCAGTACTTC. Translated: CASFPGDRVFYEQYF.

V gene TRBV5-1 combines with J gene TRBJ2-2; 7 nucleotides agree with TRBD2. The V gene's germline CDR1 is SGHRS and CDR2 YFSETQ. CDR3 length: 13 amino acids. V lost 4 bases, J lost 6 bases, and 3 bases stayed unmatched. In DNA form, the CDR3 reads TGCGCCAGCAGCGGACTAGATTCCGGGGAGCTGTTTTTT. Encoded protein: CASSGLDSGELFF.

The rearrangement links TRBV7-8 to TRBJ2-2; 10 bases are shared with TRBD2. The CDR3 has 16 residues. The germline V gene has CDR1 SGHVS and CDR2 FQNEAQ. With V trimmed by 5 bases and J by 1 base, 4 bases remained unmatched. The DNA for the CDR3 is TGTGCCAGCAGCCCCAGACTAGCGGGGAACACCGGGGAGCTGTTTTTT. Protein product: CASSPRLAGNTGELFF.

This chain joins TRBV5-1 and TRBJ1-3, with D possibly TRBD1 on 6 matching bases. Germline-derived CDR1 and CDR2 are SGHRS and YFSETQ. The CDR3 is 15 residues long. Trimming removed 3 bases from V and 0 bases from J, with 10 bases in between. The CDR3 DNA sequence: TGCGCCAGCAGCTCGGACAGTTCCTCTGGAAACACCATATATTTT. Its translation: CASSSDSSSGNTIYF.

V usage is TRBV4-1 and J usage is TRBJ2-1; D is possibly TRBD1 (6 bases). This CDR3 comprises 14 residues. Trimming pared 0 bases from V and 6 bases from J, leaving 9 bases between. From germline, CDR1 is MGHRA and CDR2 YSYEKL. The CDR3 region is CASSQDRTVNEQFF. For the CDR3, the DNA is TGCGCCAGCAGCCAAGATAGGACAGTCAATGAGCAGTTCTTC.

The gene calls are TRBV30 and TRBJ2-7, with 7 bases matching TRBD1. The CDR3 contains 14 residues. After removal of 3 bases from V and 0 bases from J, the junction contained 5 bases not matched to a gene. The germline V gene has CDR1 GTSNPN and CDR2 SVGIG (reference sequence). The DNA for the CDR3 is TGTGCCTGGAGCTGGACAGGAAGCTCCTACGAGCAGTACTTC. Translating gives CAWSWTGSSYEQYF.

This clone was counted a few times. Other DNA sequences within the sample encode an identical CDR3. This chain joins TRBV5-1 and TRBJ1-1, with a weak D call TRBD1 (6 bases). Germline CDR1 reads SGHRS; CDR2 reads YFSETQ. The CDR3 is 16 residues long. Trimming took 0 bases from V and 0 from J, leaving 12 bases between them. CDR3 in DNA: TGCGCCAGCAGCTTGGAGGGGGGGATCGTGAACACTGAAGCTTTCTTT. Amino acid sequence: CASSLEGGIVNTEAFF.

V and J are TRBV7-9 and TRBJ2-3; 7 bases match TRBD2. The CDR3 sequence is 14 residues long. Trimming cost V 0 bases and J 7 bases; bases outside gene matches: 4. From germline, CDR1 is SEHNR and CDR2 FQNEAQ (reference sequence). This chain's CDR3 is CASSLAGGPNTQYF. The CDR3, as DNA: TGTGCCAGCAGCTTAGCGGGAGGGCCGAATACGCAGTATTTT. Full variable domain (outside the CDR3, taken from reference TRBV7-9 and TRBJ2-3): DTGVSQNPRHKITKRGQNVTFRCDPISEHNRLYWYRQTLGQGPEFLTYFQNEAQLEKSRLLSDRFSAERPKGSFSTLEIQRTEQGDSAMYLCASSLAGGPNTQYFGPGTRLTVL.